This TCR beta chain was found in a study of OX40 agonist ivuxolimab in advanced cancers. V lost 4 bases to trimming and J lost 0 bases, with 8 bases between them. Germline V gene data show CDR1 as SGDLS and CDR2 as YYNGEE. CDR3 length: 14 amino acids. TCRdb keeps only in-frame clones here, not all; method: immunoSEQ multiplex PCR. This sample carries approximately 20,000 clones, about 82% of them seen once, and the ten largest clones take roughly 24%. The genes are TRBV9 and TRBJ2-1; D is unclear. Source: CD4+ or CD8+ T cells sorted from blood, taken in a trial of the OX40 agonist ivuxolimab. This receptor was taken from an adult with an advanced solid tumor such as melanoma, head and neck, liver or kidney cancer. The CDR3: CASSPWDSYNEQFF. The CDR3 DNA reads TGTGCCAGCAGCCCTTGGGACTCCTACAATGAGCAGTTCTTC.